The present T cell receptor beta chain was sequenced within a study of T-cell memory formation after mild COVID-19. General study findings and limits: A second wave expanding day 15 to 37 was CD4+-biased; contracting clones were balanced.

J was trimmed by 2 bases and V by 3 bases; bases with no gene match: 4. From germline, CDR1 is SGHNT and CDR2 YENEEA. The CDR3 has 15 residues. TCRdb used MiXCR to reprocess the 5' RACE reads, holding one entry per CDR3 protein. The sample includes 450,000 to 650,000 distinct CDR3 sequences, roughly a fifth of them seen just once. This clonotype has just a few counts. Its antigen is currently unknown. The receptor's source is an adult woman who had mild COVID-19 (a few samples of this study predate the infection). Cell type and time point are not known. The V and J genes are TRBV11-3 and TRBJ2-3; 8 nucleotides align to TRBD2. The specimen sequenced was PBMCs or a T cell subset sorted from them (not recorded which). CDR3: CASSFSGMNTDTQYF. CDR3 nucleotides: TGTGCCAGCAGCTTTAGCGGGATGAACACAGATACGCAGTATTTT. The whole variable domain, remainder taken from reference TRBV11-3 and TRBJ2-3, is EAGVVQSPRYKIIEKKQPVAFWCNPISGHNTLYWYLQNLGQGPELLIRYENEEAVDDSQLPKDRFSAERLKGVDSTLKIQPAELGDSAVYLCASSFSGMNTDTQYFGPGTRLTVL.